The 32 T cell receptor beta chains in this list originate from one sample, sequenced in a study of shared T cell receptors in the human thymus. TCRdb's table, derived via immunoSEQ multiplex PCR, lists solely in-frame clones and lacks some. The data show approximately 580,000 clones, approximately 78% seen once. The same data also went into a second study, on human thymus T cells.

Sequenced sample: thymocytes. These receptors came from a boy under two years old with a congenital heart defect.

The chain uses TRBV2 and TRBJ2-1, with 16 bases aligning to TRBD2. V trimming: 8 bases; J trimming: 8 bases; junction bases outside the gene matches: 6. The germline CDR1 and CDR2 sequences are SNHLY and FYNNEI. The CDR3 consists of 15 residues. The CDR3 DNA reads as TGTGCCAGCTCCTCAGGGACTAGCGGGAGGGATGAGCAGTTCTTC. Translated: CASSSGTSGRDEQFF.

The chain is built from TRBV4-3 and TRBJ2-3; 7 nucleotides match TRBD2. Germline V gene lookup returns CDR1 LGHNA and CDR2 YSLEER. CDR3 length equals 16 residues. V lost 5 bases, J lost 2 bases, and 10 bases stayed unmatched. The CDR3 DNA is TGCGCCAGCAGCTTAAATGTCCGGGAGGTCACAGATACGCAGTATTTT. The encoded protein is CASSLNVREVTDTQYF.

This sequence joins TRBV11-2 and TRBJ1-1; no definite D call. The germline V gene has CDR1 SGHAT and CDR2 FQNNGV. This CDR3 has 12 amino acids. The V end was cut by 4 bases, the J end by 1 base, with 4 bases between. The CDR3 bases are TGTGCCAGCAGCTCGGGGAACACTGAAGCTTTCTTT. Amino acids: CASSSGNTEAFF.

This chain connects TRBV18 to TRBJ2-7; weak D call: TRBD2 (5 bases). Germline V CDR1 and CDR2: KGHSH, LQKENI. The CDR3 spans 16 residues. V dropped 3 bases and J dropped 0 bases, with 15 bases sitting between them. CDR3 loop: CASSPGRGLASYEQYF. For the CDR3, the DNA is TGTGCCAGCTCACCTGGCCGAGGGCTAGCCTCCTACGAGCAGTACTTC. The variable domain in full, completed from reference TRBV18 and TRBJ2-7, reads NAGVMQNPRHLVRRRGQEARLRCSPMKGHSHVYWYRQLPEEGLKFMVYLQKENIIDESGMPKERFSAEFPKEGPSILRIQQVVRGDSAAYFCASSPGRGLASYEQYFGPGTRLTVT.

The gene calls are TRBV5-1 and TRBJ2-7; D is unresolved. V was trimmed by 0 bases and J by 3 bases, leaving 13 bases between them. The CDR3 extends over 15 amino acids. Germline CDR1 SGHRS, CDR2 YFSETQ. The CDR3 loop is CASSLGAVPSYEQYF. DNA for the CDR3: TGCGCCAGCAGCTTGGGTGCAGTTCCCAGCTACGAGCAGTACTTC.

The rearrangement links TRBV5-4 to TRBJ2-6; D not resolved. V was trimmed by 0 bases and J by 3 bases, leaving 7 bases between them. From germline, CDR1 is SGHNT and CDR2 YYREEE (reference sequence). This CDR3 contains 15 residues. Here the CDR3 DNA reads TGTGCCAGCAGCTTGGCCCGGTTTGGGGCCAACGTCCTGACTTTC. It encodes CASSLARFGANVLTF.

The chain links TRBV10-3 to TRBJ1-2; maybe TRBD1 (6 bases). The V gene's germline CDR1 is ENHRY and CDR2 SYGVKD. V lost 6 bases and J lost 5, with 10 bases in between. CDR3 size: 12 residues. DNA for the CDR3: TGTGCCATCAGCGGACAGTCTTATGGCTACACCTTC. This codes for CAISGQSYGYTF.

This chain connects TRBV25-1 to TRBJ2-1; D is perhaps TRBD1 (6 bases). V gave up 1 base and J gave up 9 bases, with 10 bases separating them. CDR1 is MGHDK, CDR2 SYGVNS, per germline. The CDR3 is made up of 13 amino acids. CDR3 DNA sequence: TGTGCCAGCAGTGAATCTGGGGGCAGTGAGCAGTTCTTC. Translated, it gives CASSESGGSEQFF.

CDR3 sequence: CASSQVWTGKSGNVYNEQFF. CDR3 bases: TGCGCCAGCAGCCAAGTATGGACAGGGAAAAGCGGGAATGTCTACAATGAGCAGTTCTTC. This chain connects TRBV4-3 to TRBJ2-1; perhaps TRBD1 as D (8 bases). Germline V CDR1 and CDR2: LGHNA, YSLEER. V shed 1 base and J shed 3 bases, with 25 bases lying between them. The CDR3 is 20 amino acids.

This clone was recorded only once. The chain employs TRBV10-1 and TRBJ2-7; no definite D call. The CDR3 is 13 residues long. Deletions cut 2 bases from V and 4 bases from J, with 9 bases between. Germline values: CDR1 WNHNN, CDR2 SYGVQD (reference sequence). The CDR3 DNA follows: TGCGCCAGCAGTGAGCTGTTGTCTTACGAGCAGTACTTC. This encodes CASSELLSYEQYF.

The chain carries TRBV20-1 and TRBJ2-7; D gene unclear. The CDR3 extends over 10 amino acids. Germline V gives CDR1 DFQATT, CDR2 SNEGSKA (reference sequence). Trimming left V 8 bases short and J 0 bases short, with 5 bases between. Here the CDR3 DNA reads TGCAGTCCCTCCTCCTACGAGCAGTACTTC. Protein sequence: CSPSSYEQYF.

This clone showed up just a few times. The chain is built from TRBV19 and TRBJ1-1; TRBD1 matches 10 bases. The CDR3 runs 17 residues. Germline V lookup: CDR1 LNHDA, CDR2 SQIVND (reference sequence). The trim removed 5 bases at V and 5 bases at J, leaving 14 bases unmatched. CDR3 sequence reads: CASSPRDRGMVGTEAFF. CDR3 DNA sequence: TGTGCCAGTAGTCCACGGGACAGGGGAATGGTGGGGACTGAAGCTTTCTTT.

The rearrangement uses TRBV9 and TRBJ2-7; 10 bases are shared with TRBD2. The V gene's germline CDR1 is SGDLS and CDR2 YYNGEE. V was pared by 4 bases and J by 4 bases, with 5 bases of the junction left unmatched. The CDR3 totals 14 residues. DNA of the CDR3: TGTGCCAGCAGCCCGAGCGGGAGGGGTTACGAGCAGTACTTC. Translation: CASSPSGRGYEQYF.

The rearrangement links TRBV14 to TRBJ2-1; 7 nucleotides match TRBD1. The J segment lost 15 bases and the V segment lost 4 bases, leaving 12 bases of the junction unmatched. CDR3 length: 13 residues. Germline V gene sequence: CDR1 SGHDN, CDR2 FVKESK. CDR3 sequence reads: CASSLKPGQRLFF. DNA for the CDR3: TGTGCCAGCAGCCTTAAACCGGGACAGCGCCTGTTCTTC.

The chain recombines TRBV12-5 with TRBJ2-7, with 7 bases aligning to TRBD2. V was clipped by 4 bases and J by 3 bases; unmatched bases: 12. The CDR3 has 16 residues. Germline V gene sequence: CDR1 LGHNT, CDR2 FRNRAP. The chain's CDR3 is CASGSSGEGQDYEQYF. Written as DNA, the CDR3 is TGTGCTAGTGGTTCCAGCGGGGAGGGCCAAGACTACGAGCAGTACTTC.

The chain employs TRBV7-9 and TRBJ2-5, with a possible D match to TRBD1 (5 bases). The J call may be wrong; the DNA end is better matched by TRBJ2-7. Germline V CDR1 and CDR2: SEHNR, FQNEAQ (reference sequence). This CDR3 has 14 residues. DNA of the CDR3: TGTGCCAGCAGCCCAGGACATGAAGCGTACGAGCAGTACTTC. It yields the protein CASSPGHEAYEQYF.

The V and J genes are TRBV2 and TRBJ1-1; TRBD1 agrees at 10 bases. The V gene end was trimmed by 6 bases and the J gene end by 1 base; junction bases not matched to a gene: 11. CDR1 and CDR2 from the germline V gene are SNHLY and FYNNEI. CDR3 length: 17 residues. CDR3 in amino acids: CASSDDRGPPQNTEAFF. The CDR3 DNA sequence: TGTGCCAGCAGCGATGACAGGGGGCCTCCACAGAACACTGAAGCTTTCTTT.

This rearrangement joins TRBV7-2 to TRBJ2-7; possibly TRBD2 for D (5 bases). The CDR3 length is 15 residues. Germline CDR1 SGHTA, CDR2 FQGNSA. Trimming cost V 1 base and J 3 bases, with 13 bases left between them. The CDR3 is CASSLVWRALYEQYF. CDR3 nucleotide sequence: TGTGCCAGCAGCTTAGTGTGGCGGGCCCTCTACGAGCAGTACTTC. Complete variable domain (other parts from reference TRBV7-2 and TRBJ2-7): GAGVSQSPSNKVTEKGKDVELRCDPISGHTALYWYRQSLGQGLEFLIYFQGNSAPDKSGLPSDRFSAERTGGSVSTLTIQRTQQEDSAVYLCASSLVWRALYEQYFGPGTRLTVT.

The J gene is TRBJ2-7, the V gene TRBV11-2; a weak D match, TRBD2 (7 bases). From germline, CDR1 is SGHAT and CDR2 FQNNGV. The V and J ends lost 5 bases and 3 bases respectively, with 20 bases between them. The CDR3 runs 16 residues. CDR3 bases: TGTGCCAGCAGCCCAGAGGGGGGGAGGGCCGGCTACGAGCAGTACTTC. Its translation: CASSPEGGRAGYEQYF.

The J gene is TRBJ2-1, the V gene TRBV28; tentatively, D is TRBD2 (6 bases). The length of the CDR3 is 16 residues. The V end lost 3 bases, the J end lost 5 bases, and 17 bases lay between the germline ends. Germline loops: CDR1 MDHEN, CDR2 SYDVKM. The CDR3: CASSFGRLRPNNEQFF. The CDR3 DNA sequence: TGTGCCAGCAGTTTTGGGAGGTTGAGGCCTAACAATGAGCAGTTCTTC.

The chain joins TRBV9 to TRBJ2-1; 7 bases map to TRBD2. In germline, CDR1 is SGDLS, CDR2 YYNGEE. Trimming took 0 bases from V and 3 from J; bases not matched to a gene: 9. This CDR3 region has 17 residues. CDR3 sequence reads: CASSVASRERHYNEQFF. The CDR3 bases are TGTGCCAGCAGCGTAGCTTCGCGGGAGCGACACTACAATGAGCAGTTCTTC.

The chain joins TRBV7-8 to TRBJ1-4; unclear D gene. The germline gives CDR1 SGHVS, CDR2 FQNEAQ. The CDR3 is 15 amino acids. The germline V and J ends were trimmed by 5 bases and 1 base, with 11 bases remaining between them. CDR3: CASSPPEETNEKLFF. CDR3 nucleotides: TGTGCCAGCAGCCCGCCTGAGGAAACTAATGAAAAACTGTTTTTT.

This clone was detected a few times. The chain is built from TRBV19 and TRBJ1-3; D is unclear. CDR3 size: 10 residues. Germline values: CDR1 LNHDA, CDR2 SQIVND (reference sequence). V was pared by 8 bases and J by 9 bases, with 8 bases between. In DNA, the CDR3 is TGTGCCAGTTTAAAATGCACCATATATTTT. Translating gives CASLKCTIYF.

V usage is TRBV2 and J usage is TRBJ1-4, with D perhaps matching TRBD1 (5 bases). This CDR3 region has 14 residues. The germline gives CDR1 SNHLY, CDR2 FYNNEI. V was shortened by 5 bases and J by 7 bases, with 14 bases between the two germline ends. The CDR3 DNA follows: TGTGCCAGCAGTCCGACTCCTACAGGTGAAAAACTGTTTTTT. Translation: CASSPTPTGEKLFF.

A note on this clone: An end of the junction differs from the germline gene, which may be a read error. The V call is TRBV5-6, the J call TRBJ1-5; D is undetermined. The CDR3 runs 13 residues. The V gene's germline CDR1 is SGHDT and CDR2 YYEEEE. Here the CDR3 reads CVSSLNANQPQHF. Written as DNA, the CDR3 is TGTGTCAGCAGCTTGAATGCGAATCAGCCCCAGCATTTT.

This chain uses TRBV30 with TRBJ2-2; D might be TRBD1 (6 bases). Trimming left V 5 bases short and J 6 bases short, with 10 bases between. The CDR3 is 12 amino acids. Germline assignment: CDR1 GTSNPN and CDR2 SVGIG (reference sequence). CDR3 sequence reads: CAWSTGSGELFF. The CDR3 region has the DNA TGTGCCTGGTCCACAGGGTCCGGGGAGCTGTTTTTT.

The J gene is TRBJ2-3, the V gene TRBV28; 9 bases map to TRBD2. The CDR3 totals 17 residues. Germline V CDR1 and CDR2: MDHEN, SYDVKM. The J segment lost 2 bases and the V segment lost 1 base, leaving 7 bases of the junction unmatched. The CDR3 is CASSLSLGGRATDTQYF. CDR3 sequence (DNA): TGTGCCAGCAGTTTATCCCTCGGCGGGAGGGCCACAGATACGCAGTATTTT.

V and J are TRBV2 and TRBJ2-7; the D is unclear. Germline V gives CDR1 SNHLY, CDR2 FYNNEI. V was clipped by 4 bases and J by 7 bases, with 26 bases between them. This CDR3 is built from 17 residues. The CDR3 nucleotides read TGTGCCAGCAGTGCGACCCCGATTCCGGGTCCTCCCACGGAGCAGTACTTC. Translation: CASSATPIPGPPTEQYF. Supplemented by reference TRBV2 and TRBJ2-7, the full variable domain reads EPEVTQTPSHQVTQMGQEVILRCVPISNHLYFYWYRQILGQKVEFLVSFYNNEISEKSEIFDDQFSVERPDGSNFTLKIRSTKLEDSAMYFCASSATPIPGPPTEQYFGPGTRLTVT.

This sequence joins TRBV4-3 and TRBJ1-4; D is unclear. In germline, CDR1 is LGHNA, CDR2 YSLEER. Trimming took 2 bases from V and 6 from J, leaving 13 bases between them. CDR3 length equals 15 residues. In DNA form, the CDR3 reads TGCGCCAGCAGCCAAAGGTGTGGGCCCCATGAAAAACTGTTTTTT. Protein: CASSQRCGPHEKLFF.

V is TRBV28 and J is TRBJ1-2; 7 bases align to TRBD1. Looked up from germline, CDR1 is MDHEN and CDR2 is SYDVKM. Trimming at V came to 9 bases and at J to 6 bases, leaving 13 bases not matched to a gene. The length of the CDR3 is 14 residues. The CDR3 spells CASYPTGTVDGYTF. DNA of the CDR3: TGTGCCAGTTACCCCACAGGGACAGTAGATGGCTACACCTTC.

This clone was counted only a few times. The chain combines TRBV4-1 with TRBJ2-1; 16 bases align to TRBD2. J lost 5 bases, V lost 3 bases, and 7 bases had no gene match. The CDR3 totals 18 residues. The germline CDR1 and CDR2 sequences are MGHRA and YSYEKL. CDR3 DNA sequence: TGCGCCAGCAGCCAGGCGGGACTAGCGGGAGGGCCAAACAATGAGCAGTTCTTC. Residues: CASSQAGLAGGPNNEQFF.

The CDR3 protein is CAWSVEGANEKLFF. The CDR3 DNA sequence: TGTGCCTGGAGTGTCGAGGGGGCTAATGAAAAACTGTTTTTT. J is TRBJ1-4 and V is TRBV30; tentative D call: TRBD1 (6 bases). The V end lost 0 bases, the J end lost 3 bases, and 8 bases lay between the germline ends. This CDR3 is built from 14 residues. CDR1 GTSNPN and CDR2 SVGIG come from the germline V gene (reference sequence).